This T cell receptor (beta chain) was recovered during a study of somatic mutations in cytotoxic T cells in rheumatoid arthritis. Study observations and caveats: Healthy controls showed no age-related rise in CD8+ clonality, whereas rheumatoid arthritis patients did.

Turning to this clone: The antigen is unknown.

Profiling relied on immunoSEQ multiplex PCR, and the TCRdb table lists in-frame clones only, not all of them. Of 20,000 to 25,000 clones in the sample, 85% to 90% were seen once. Isolation of the CD4+ and CD8+ populations was accomplished via positive magnetic bead selection, with purity assessed by flow cytometry. This CDR3 has 18 amino acids. The germline CDR1 and CDR2 sequences are SGHRS and YFSETQ. Losses at the gene ends were 4 bases for V and 2 bases for J; bases not matched to a gene: 10. Sequencing used CD8+ T cells sorted from blood. The source of this sequence is a woman aged 45-59 years in good health. The chain employs TRBV5-1 and TRBJ2-6; 9 bases agree with TRBD1. The CDR3, as DNA: TGCGCCAGCAGCCGGACAGGGGAAGGTGTGGCTGGGGCCAACGTCCTGACTTTC. Residues: CASSRTGEGVAGANVLTF.